This T cell receptor beta chain was profiled in a study of response to subunit inactivated influenza vaccine. Study-wide findings and caveats: The authors suggested that every seasonal influenza vaccination recruits few new T cells.

TCRdb fed the RT-PCR reads into MiXCR, producing one record per CDR3 protein. Of 200,000 to 300,000 distinct CDR3 sequences detected, 10% to 15% appear once; the ten largest clones hold 7.5% to 10%. Germline V CDR1 and CDR2: SGHTA, FQGNSA. CDR3 size: 17 residues. V was clipped by 6 bases and J by 1 base, with 21 bases between them. This clonotype has just a few counts. Antigen specificity is unknown. The sample was non-naive T cells sorted from PBMCs, taken 14 days before vaccination. The sequence came from a man aged 50-59 years who received an inactivated influenza vaccine. The V call is TRBV7-2, the J call TRBJ1-1; no definite D call. CDR3 in amino acids: CASSFMSTRGGNTEAFF. The CDR3 bases are TGTGCCAGCAGTTTTATGTCAACCCGGGGTGGGAACACTGAAGCTTTCTTT.